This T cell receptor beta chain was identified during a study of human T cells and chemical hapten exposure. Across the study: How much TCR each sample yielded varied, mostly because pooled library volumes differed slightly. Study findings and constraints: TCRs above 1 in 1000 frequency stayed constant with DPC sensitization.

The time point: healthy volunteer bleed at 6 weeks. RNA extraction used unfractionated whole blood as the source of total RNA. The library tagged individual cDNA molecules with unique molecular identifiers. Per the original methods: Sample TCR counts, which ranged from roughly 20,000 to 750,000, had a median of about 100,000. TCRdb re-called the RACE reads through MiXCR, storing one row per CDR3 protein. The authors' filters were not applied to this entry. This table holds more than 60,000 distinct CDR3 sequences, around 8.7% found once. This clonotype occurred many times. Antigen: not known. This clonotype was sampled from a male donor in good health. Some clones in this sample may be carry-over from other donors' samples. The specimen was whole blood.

CDR3 protein: CASSLDRQAYEQYF. CDR3 nucleotides: TGTGCCAGCAGCTTAGATAGACAAGCCTACGAGCAGTACTTC. This chain uses TRBV7-2 with TRBJ2-7; no firm D call. V was pared by 1 base and J by 2 bases, with 9 bases between. This CDR3 has 14 residues. The V gene's germline CDR1 is SGHTA and CDR2 FQGNSA.